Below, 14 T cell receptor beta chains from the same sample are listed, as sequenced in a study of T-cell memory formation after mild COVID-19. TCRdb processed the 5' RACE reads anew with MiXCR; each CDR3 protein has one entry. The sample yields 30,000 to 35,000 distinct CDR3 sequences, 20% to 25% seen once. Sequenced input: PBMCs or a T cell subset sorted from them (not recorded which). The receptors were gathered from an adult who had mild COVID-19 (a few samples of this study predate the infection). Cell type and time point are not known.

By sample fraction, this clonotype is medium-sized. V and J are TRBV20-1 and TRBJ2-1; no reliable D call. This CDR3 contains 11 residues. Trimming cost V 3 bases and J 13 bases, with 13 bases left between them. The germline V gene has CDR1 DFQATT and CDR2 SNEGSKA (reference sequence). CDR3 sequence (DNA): TGCAGTGCTAGTGTTGGCTCGTATCAGTTCTTC. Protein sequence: CSASVGSYQFF.

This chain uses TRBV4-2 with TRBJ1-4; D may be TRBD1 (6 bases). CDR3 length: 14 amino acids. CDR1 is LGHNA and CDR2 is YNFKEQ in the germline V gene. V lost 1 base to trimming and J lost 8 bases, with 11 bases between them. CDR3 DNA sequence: TGTGCCAGCAGCCAAGGCAGGGGTGACGAAAAACTGTTTTTT. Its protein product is CASSQGRGDEKLFF.

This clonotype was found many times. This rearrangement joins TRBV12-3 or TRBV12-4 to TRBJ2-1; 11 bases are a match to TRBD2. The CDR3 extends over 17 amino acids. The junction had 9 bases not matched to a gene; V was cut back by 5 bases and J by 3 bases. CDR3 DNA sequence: TGTGCCAGCAGTCCTACTTCGGGACTAGCGGTCTACAATGAGCAGTTCTTC. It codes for CASSPTSGLAVYNEQFF.

CDR3 sequence reads: CASSLSAGGRYEQYF. The CDR3 bases are TGTGCCAGCAGCTTGTCGGCGGGGGGCCGCTACGAGCAGTACTTC. J is TRBJ2-7 and V is TRBV5-8, with TRBD2 identical over 8 bases. The ends lost 1 base at V and 3 bases at J; junction bases unmatched: 6. Germline V gene data show CDR1 as SGHTS and CDR2 as YDEGEE. This CDR3 is built from 15 residues.

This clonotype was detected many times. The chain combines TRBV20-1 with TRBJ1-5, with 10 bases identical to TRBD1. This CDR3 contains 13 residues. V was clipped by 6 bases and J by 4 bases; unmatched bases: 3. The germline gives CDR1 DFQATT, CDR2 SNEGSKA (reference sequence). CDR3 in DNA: TGCAGTGCCCGGGGACAGGGGAATCAGCCCCAGCATTTT. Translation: CSARGQGNQPQHF.

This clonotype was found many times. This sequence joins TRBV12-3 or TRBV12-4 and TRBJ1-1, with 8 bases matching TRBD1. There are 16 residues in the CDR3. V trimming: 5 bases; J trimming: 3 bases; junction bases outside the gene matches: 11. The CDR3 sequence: CASSNIGQGADTEAFF. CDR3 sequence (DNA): TGTGCCAGCAGTAATATCGGTCAGGGGGCGGACACTGAAGCTTTCTTT.

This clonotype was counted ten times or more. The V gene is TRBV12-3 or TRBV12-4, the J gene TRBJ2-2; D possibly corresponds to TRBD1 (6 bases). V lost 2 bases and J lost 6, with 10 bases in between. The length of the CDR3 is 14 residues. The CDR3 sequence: CASSLSGAAGELFF. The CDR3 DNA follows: TGTGCCAGCAGTTTATCAGGGGCCGCCGGGGAGCTGTTTTTT.

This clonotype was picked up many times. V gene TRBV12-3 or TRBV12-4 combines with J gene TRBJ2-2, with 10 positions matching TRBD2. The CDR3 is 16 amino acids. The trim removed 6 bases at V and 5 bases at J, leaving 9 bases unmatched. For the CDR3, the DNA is TGTGCCAGCAGCCGGCTAGCGGGAGTAAGGACCGGGGAGCTGTTTTTT. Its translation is CASSRLAGVRTGELFF.

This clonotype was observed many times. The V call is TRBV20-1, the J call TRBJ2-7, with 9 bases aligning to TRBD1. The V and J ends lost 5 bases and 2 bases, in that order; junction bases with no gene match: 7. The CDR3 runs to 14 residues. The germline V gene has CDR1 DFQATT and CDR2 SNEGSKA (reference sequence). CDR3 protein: CSAPPGQGTYEQYF. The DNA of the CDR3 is TGCAGTGCTCCCCCGGGACAGGGAACCTACGAGCAGTACTTC.

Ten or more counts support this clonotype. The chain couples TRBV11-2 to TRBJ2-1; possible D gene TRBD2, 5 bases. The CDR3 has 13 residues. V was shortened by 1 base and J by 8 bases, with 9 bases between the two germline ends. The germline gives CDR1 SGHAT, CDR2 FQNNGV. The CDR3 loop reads CASSLVSGYEQFF. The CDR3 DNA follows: TGTGCCAGCAGCTTAGTAAGCGGTTATGAGCAGTTCTTC.

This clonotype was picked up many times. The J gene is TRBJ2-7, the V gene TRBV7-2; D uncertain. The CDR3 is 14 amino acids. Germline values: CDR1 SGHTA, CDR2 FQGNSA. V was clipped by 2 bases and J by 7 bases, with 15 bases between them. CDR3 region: CASSLPPPAGEQYF. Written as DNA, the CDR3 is TGTGCCAGCAGCTTACCCCCGCCGGCCGGGGAGCAGTACTTC. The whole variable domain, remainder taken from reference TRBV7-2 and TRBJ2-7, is GAGVSQSPSNKVTEKGKDVELRCDPISGHTALYWYRQSLGQGLEFLIYFQGNSAPDKSGLPSDRFSAERTGGSVSTLTIQRTQQEDSAVYLCASSLPPPAGEQYFGPGTRLTVT.

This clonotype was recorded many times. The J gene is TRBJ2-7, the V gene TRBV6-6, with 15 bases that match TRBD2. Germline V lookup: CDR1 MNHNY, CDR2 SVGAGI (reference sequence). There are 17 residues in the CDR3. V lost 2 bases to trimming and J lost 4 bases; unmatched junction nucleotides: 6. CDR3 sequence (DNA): TGTGCCAGCAGTTACCCCCGGACTAGCGGGAGGGTATACGAGCAGTACTTC. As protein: CASSYPRTSGRVYEQYF.

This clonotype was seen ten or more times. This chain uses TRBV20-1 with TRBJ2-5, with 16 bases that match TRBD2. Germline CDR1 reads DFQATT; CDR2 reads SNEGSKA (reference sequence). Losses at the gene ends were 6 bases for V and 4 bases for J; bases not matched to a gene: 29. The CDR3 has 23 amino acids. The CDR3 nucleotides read TGCAGTGCCCCCTTACGGCCCGGGACTAGCGGGAGGGCCCGGACTATCTGGGGAGAGACCCAGTACTTC. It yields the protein CSAPLRPGTSGRARTIWGETQYF.

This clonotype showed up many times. CDR3 sequence reads: CASSSRGTDTQYF. The CDR3 DNA follows: TGCGCCAGCAGCTCACGGGGCACAGATACGCAGTATTTT. The V gene is TRBV5-1, the J gene TRBJ2-3; unclear D gene. V gave up 3 bases and J gave up 1 base, with 6 bases separating them. The CDR3 covers 13 residues. Looked up from germline, CDR1 is SGHRS and CDR2 is YFSETQ. The whole variable domain, remainder taken from reference TRBV5-1 and TRBJ2-3, is KAGVTQTPRYLIKTRGQQVTLSCSPISGHRSVSWYQQTPGQGLQFLFEYFSETQRNKGNFPGRFSGRQFSNSRSEMNVSTLELGDSALYLCASSSRGTDTQYFGPGTRLTVL.